A single T cell receptor beta chain is shown here with its context. Seattle patients were enrolled while actively infected and followed longitudinally. The germline V gene encodes CDR1 SGHAT and CDR2 FQNNGV. Trimming took 2 bases from V and 7 from J, leaving 9 bases between them. The CDR3 has 12 residues. Clones were sequenced by immunoSEQ multiplex PCR, and TCRdb holds only the in-frame ones, with some missing. The data show around 290,000 clones, about 89% seen once. The data originate from a study of blood T cell repertoires in COVID-19. Study summary: Whether acute or convalescent, the COVID-19 samples came from the United States, Italy and Spain.

This clonotype originated in a woman aged 25 to 39 with COVID-19, enrolled during active disease. Input material: peripheral blood. V is TRBV11-2 and J is TRBJ2-7; no firm D call. DNA of the CDR3: TGTGCCAGCAGCTTAAGTCTCAGTGAGCAGTACTTC. Translating gives CASSLSLSEQYF.